Listed below are T cell receptor beta chains from one sample, sequenced in a study of CD8 T cells in Susac syndrome. Using its own MiXCR run on the immunoSEQ multiplex PCR reads, TCRdb lists one record per CDR3 protein. The table lists some 240,000 distinct CDR3 sequences, roughly 95% of them singletons. Sequenced material: CD4+ T cells from PBMCs. The receptors here all came from a human donor with Susac syndrome. Each CDR3 is given without its conserved first and last residue. Each record gives: V gene, J gene, D gene, CDR3 protein. D genes are given only for firm matches.

TRBV15,TRBJ2-3,TRBD2,ATSAGGPPDTQY
TRBV7-2,TRBJ2-5,-,ASSLGANPGTQY
TRBV14,TRBJ2-6,-,ASSQKGAGANVLT
TRBV4-1,TRBJ2-1,TRBD2,ASSPGTSGGGARDEQF
TRBV2,TRBJ2-3,-,ASSKTRFDPSTDTQY
TRBV7-9,TRBJ2-6,-,ASNSPSGANVLT
TRBV3-1,TRBJ2-7,-,ASSQSLSGYEQY
TRBV6-1,TRBJ2-3,-,ASSLPPGSGRAADTQY
TRBV5-1,TRBJ1-2,-,ASSSADSGANYGYT
TRBV29-1,TRBJ1-1,TRBD1,SVEADRVGTEAF
TRBV18,TRBJ1-5,-,ASSPTAVGNQPQH
TRBV2,TRBJ2-4,-,ASSQGSQNIQY
TRBV30,TRBJ2-7,-,AWSGNYEQY
TRBV20-1,TRBJ1-2,-,SATFGGSNYGYT
TRBV5-1,TRBJ2-3,TRBD1,ASRTAGTGGTDTQY
TRBV5-1,TRBJ1-3,-,ASSLVPERNTIY
TRBV30,TRBJ2-7,-,AWSDRPSYEQY
TRBV28,TRBJ2-7,-,ATVGGYEQY
TRBV6-5,TRBJ1-1,-,ASSYGGRDTEAF
TRBV28,TRBJ2-7,-,ASSWTYEQY
TRBV3-1,TRBJ1-2,-,ASSQESTDLGGYT
TRBV24-1,TRBJ2-1,TRBD1,ATSEQRTGDNEQF
TRBV29-1,TRBJ2-1,TRBD2,SVQGASGKKNEQF
TRBV20-1,TRBJ2-5,TRBD1,SAVAGTGILRETQY
TRBV24-1,TRBJ2-1,TRBD2,ATSDFGGTSGRWMDEQF
TRBV9,TRBJ1-5,-,ASNPIADFTGNQPQH
TRBV28,TRBJ2-7,TRBD1,ASSFPDRGMEQY
TRBV4-2,TRBJ2-3,TRBD2,ASSQGLAGGLSDTQY
TRBV7-9,TRBJ2-7,TRBD1,ASSLGQGVRYEQY
TRBV20-1,TRBJ2-5,-,SASMSLEGTQY
TRBV18,TRBJ2-6,-,ASSPPGTYVSGANVLT
TRBV2,TRBJ1-3,-,ASSAWGYTIY